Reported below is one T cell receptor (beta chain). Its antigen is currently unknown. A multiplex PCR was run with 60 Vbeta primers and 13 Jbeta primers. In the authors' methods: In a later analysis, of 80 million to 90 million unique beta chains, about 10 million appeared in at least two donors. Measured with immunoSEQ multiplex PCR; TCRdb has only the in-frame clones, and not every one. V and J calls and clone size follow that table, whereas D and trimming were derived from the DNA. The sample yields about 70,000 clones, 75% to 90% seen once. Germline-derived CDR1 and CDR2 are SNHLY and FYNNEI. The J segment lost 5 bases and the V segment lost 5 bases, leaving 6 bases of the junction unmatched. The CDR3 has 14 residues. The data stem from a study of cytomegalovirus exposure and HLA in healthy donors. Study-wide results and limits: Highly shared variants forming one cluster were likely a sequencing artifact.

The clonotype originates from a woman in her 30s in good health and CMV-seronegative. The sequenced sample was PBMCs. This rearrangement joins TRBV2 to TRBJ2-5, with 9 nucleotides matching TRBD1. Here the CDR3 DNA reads TGTGCCAGCAGTCCATCCGACAGGGGGGAGACCCAGTACTTC. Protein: CASSPSDRGETQYF.